Presented here are 5 T cell receptor beta chains from one specimen sequenced in a study of blood T cell repertoires in COVID-19. Assay: immunoSEQ multiplex PCR; the TCRdb copy retains only in-frame clones and omits some. The table lists some 80,000 clones, 88% of them singletons. Input material: peripheral blood. All receptors derive from a human donor in a cohort sampled during active COVID-19.

The V and J genes are TRBV29-1 and TRBJ2-7, with TRBD1 as a possible D gene (5 bases). There are 14 residues in the CDR3. The V end was cut by 5 bases, the J end by 9 bases, with 23 bases between. The germline CDR1 and CDR2 sequences are SQVTM and ANQGSEA. CDR3 residues: CSVSTKDGLRGQYF. CDR3 sequence (DNA): TGCAGCGTTTCCACTAAGGACGGCCTAAGGGGGCAGTACTTC.

The genes are TRBV7-2 and TRBJ1-6; the D gene is possibly TRBD1 (6 bases). CDR3 length: 15 amino acids. V was shortened by 2 bases and J by 10 bases, with 15 bases between the two germline ends. The V gene's germline CDR1 is SGHTA and CDR2 FQGNSA. This chain's CDR3 is CASSLLSGAGSPLHF. The CDR3 bases are TGTGCCAGCAGCTTACTCTCAGGGGCCGGATCACCCCTCCACTTT. The variable domain in full, completed from reference TRBV7-2 and TRBJ1-6, reads GAGVSQSPSNKVTEKGKDVELRCDPISGHTALYWYRQSLGQGLEFLIYFQGNSAPDKSGLPSDRFSAERTGGSVSTLTIQRTQQEDSAVYLCASSLLSGAGSPLHFGNGTRLTVT.

The V and J genes are TRBV19 and TRBJ1-6; 7 bases line up with TRBD1. This CDR3 has 15 residues. The junction had 6 bases not matched to a gene; V was cut back by 7 bases and J by 3 bases. The germline V gene encodes CDR1 LNHDA and CDR2 SQIVND (reference sequence). CDR3 loop: CASIQGGSYNSPLHF. The CDR3 coding sequence is TGTGCCAGTATCCAGGGGGGCAGCTATAATTCACCCCTCCACTTT.

This clone appeared a few times. The V call is TRBV29-1, the J call TRBJ1-2; a weak D match, TRBD1 (6 bases). CDR3 length: 11 residues. V lost 3 bases and J lost 7, with 9 bases in between. The germline CDR1 and CDR2 sequences are SQVTM and ANQGSEA. This CDR3 is CSVDQGLGYTF. The CDR3 DNA reads TGCAGCGTTGATCAGGGGCTTGGCTACACCTTC. The variable domain in full, with the rest retrieved from reference TRBV29-1 and TRBJ1-2, is SAVISQKPSRDICQRGTSLTIQCQVDSQVTMMFWYRQQPGQSLTLIATANQGSEATYESGFVIDKFPISRPNLTFSTLTVSNMSPEDSSIYLCSVDQGLGYTFGSGTRLTVV.

The chain carries TRBV2 and TRBJ2-7; 10 positions agree with TRBD1. This CDR3 comprises 14 residues. Unmatched junction bases numbered 7, after V lost 6 bases and J lost 5 bases. CDR1 is SNHLY and CDR2 is FYNNEI in the germline V gene. The CDR3 loop reads CASRKGQGSDEQYF. CDR3 nucleotides: TGTGCCAGCAGGAAGGGACAGGGGTCCGACGAGCAGTACTTC.